A selection of T cell receptor beta chains follows, all from one sample in a study of CD8 T cell repertoires and HIV-1 epitope variants. TCRdb's table, derived via immunoSEQ multiplex PCR, lists solely in-frame clones and lacks some. This sample has under 100,000 clones, with roughly four fifths found just once. The specimen was uncultured baseline CD8+ T cells from peripheral blood mononuclear cells (PBMCs). These receptors were taken from a male donor with HIV. Both conserved end residues are part of each CDR3. A D gene is named only where the DNA matches it firmly. A row's size may be missing; if present it is once, few, many or a size class.

J,V,size,D,DNA,CDR3
TRBJ2-6,TRBV19,.,.,TGTGCCAGTACCCCCTCCATCTCTGGGGCCAACGTCCTGACTTTC,CASTPSISGANVLTF
TRBJ2-1,TRBV5-1,.,.,TGCGCCAGCAGGGAGAGCCGATCCTACAATGAGCAGTTCTTC,CASRESRSYNEQFF
TRBJ1-1,TRBV5-6,once,.,TGTGCCAGCACCACGTGGGGGGTTAACACTGAAGCTTTCTTT,CASTTWGVNTEAFF
TRBJ1-1,TRBV6-5,few,.,TGTGCCAGCAGTAGGTCTGGTGAAGCTTTCTTT,CASSRSGEAFF
TRBJ1-5,TRBV19,.,.,TGTGCCAGTAGAGGACAGCCTTATAGCAATCAGCCCCAGCATTTT,CASRGQPYSNQPQHF
TRBJ2-5,TRBV29-1,.,.,TGCAGCGTTGAGTGGACCAAGGGGGGGGAGACCCAGTACTTC,CSVEWTKGGETQYF
TRBJ2-7,TRBV2,.,.,TGTGCCAGCAGTGATGATAGCGGATTCTCCTACGAGCAGTACTTC,CASSDDSGFSYEQYF
TRBJ2-1,TRBV25-1,.,.,TGTGCCAGCAGTGAATATGAGGTCACAAGAAAGGACTACAATGAGCAGTTCTTC,CASSEYEVTRKDYNEQFF
TRBJ1-2,TRBV6-5,once,.,TGTGCCAGCACCCGGGGGCGGGCCCTCTATGGCTACACCTTC,CASTRGRALYGYTF
TRBJ1-5,TRBV2,.,.,TGTGCCAGCAGTGAACGGAGAGTTCAGCCCCAGCATTTT,CASSERRVQPQHF
TRBJ2-1,TRBV13,.,TRBD2,TGTGCCAGCAGCTTATTAGGCCGGACTAGCGGGAGGGCCTCCGCAAATGAGCAGTTCTTC,CASSLLGRTSGRASANEQFF
TRBJ1-2,TRBV4-1,.,.,TGCGCCAGCAGCCAAGACCCCTCGGACAGATATGGCTACACCTTC,CASSQDPSDRYGYTF
TRBJ2-2,TRBV10-3,.,.,TGTGCCAGCTTTCAGGGAATCGCGAACACCGGGGAGCTGTTTTTT,CASFQGIANTGELFF
TRBJ2-1,TRBV10-3,.,.,TGTGCCTCCGGAGGGGGAGGTGAGCAGTTCTTC,CASGGGGEQFF
TRBJ2-5,TRBV27,.,.,TGTGCCAGCAGTTTCCAAGAGACCCAGTACTTC,CASSFQETQYF
TRBJ2-1,TRBV5-4,.,.,TGTGCCAGCAGCTTGCTCGACTATGGGGGAAACAATGAGCAGTTCTTC,CASSLLDYGGNNEQFF
TRBJ1-4,TRBV14,few,.,TGTGCCAGCAGCCTAAGATCGGGGCTTGAAAAACTGTTTTTT,CASSLRSGLEKLFF